The clone carrying this T cell receptor beta chain was seen once. The data were taken from a study of blood T cell repertoires in COVID-19. Study-wide context: Collection of acute and convalescent COVID-19 samples took place in the United States, Italy and Spain. From T cells, B-cell-depleted T cells, or PBMCs came the material, which was cDNA or gDNA.

Authors' processing steps: By means of reference gene primer amplification, nucleated cell counts were estimated. Method: immunoSEQ multiplex PCR; TCRdb's copy keeps in-frame clones and lacks some. That table furnishes V, J and clone size, whereas the DNA furnished D and trimming. Found here are about 180,000 clones, about three quarters of them singletons; the top ten hold 12%. Followed over time, Seattle patients had been enrolled while infection was active. Trimming took 2 bases from V and 0 from J, leaving 14 bases between them. The CDR3 contains 17 residues. From germline, CDR1 is SGHVS and CDR2 FQNEAQ.

The specimen was peripheral blood. The gene calls are TRBV7-8 and TRBJ1-5; a weak D match, TRBD1 (5 bases). This sequence originates from a woman aged 80 or older with COVID-19, enrolled during active disease. The CDR3 DNA is TGTGCCAGCAGCTTATCCCGAATGACAGTTAGCAATCAGCCCCAGCATTTT. It is translated as CASSLSRMTVSNQPQHF. The variable domain in full, with the rest retrieved from reference TRBV7-8 and TRBJ1-5, is GAGVSQSPRYKVAKRGQDVALRCDPISGHVSLFWYQQALGQGPEFLTYFQNEAQLDKSGLPSDRFFAERPEGSVSTLKIQRTQQEDSAVYLCASSLSRMTVSNQPQHFGDGTRLSIL.